A selection of T cell receptor beta chains follows, all from one sample in a study of shared T cell receptors in the human thymus. TCRdb's copy holds only in-frame clones and misses some; the assay was immunoSEQ multiplex PCR. The sample carries about 610,000 clones, 85% to 90% recorded once. This sample was also put to use in a study of human thymus T cells.

Sample: thymocytes. The receptors here all came from a boy less than two years old with a congenital heart defect. The CDR3 runs from the conserved cysteine through the conserved F or W. Fields, in order: CDR3 protein, V gene.

CASSHPTRRVCNEQFF	TRBV28
CASSSGRGSTDTQYF	TRBV7-2
CASSLTGSSYEQYF	TRBV5-1
CASSETGDGYTF	TRBV7-2
CASREGQYYQETQYF	TRBV2
CASSVKSSGFQETQYF	TRBV9
CASSLAGQGSSGANVLTF	TRBV5-1
CASSRSPNTEAFF	TRBV6-4
CASSLGTSGGNTGELFF	TRBV7-9
CSAGQGDGYTF	TRBV20-1
CASTTRDRSYEQYF	TRBV6-1
CASSQEGGTQYF	TRBV4-2
CASSLDEGVLLAKNIQYF	TRBV18
CASSRTASGGPHTDTQYF	TRBV6-4
CASSETTGGLSQPQHF	TRBV6-1
CASSLADRVDTQYF	TRBV5-1
CASSLGQGAPSSGNTIYF	TRBV5-6
CASSQSTGGAIDEQYF	TRBV5-4
CASSLGGQGGGYTF	TRBV7-9
CASRDLAGGPHTQYF	TRBV7-2
CASSQDPAYNEQFF	TRBV4-3
CASSSIRQSMNTEAFF	TRBV7-9
CASSSRGVQETQYF	TRBV7-9